This TCR beta chain was sequenced during a study of shared clonotypes between healthy human individuals. In replicate PCRs of unsorted PBMC, 300 ng DNA, 31,000 or so T cell genomes, was used. The repertoire was sequenced with immunoSEQ multiplex PCR; TCRdb's copy has only in-frame clones and lacks some. The sample has about 470,000 clones, 79% seen once. Germline values: CDR1 SGHNT, CDR2 YENEEA. V lost 0 bases and J lost 4; bases outside the gene matches: 5. This CDR3 region has 17 residues. This sequence joins TRBV11-3 and TRBJ2-1; 11 positions match TRBD2. The origin of this receptor is a woman aged 35 to 49 in good health. Some clones in this sample may be carry-over from other donors' samples. The sample comprised PBMCs. The CDR3 nucleotides are TGTGCCAGCAGCTTAGAGGTAGCGGGAGGGCCGTACAATGAGCAGTTCTTC. Its translation is CASSLEVAGGPYNEQFF. The variable domain in full, completed from reference TRBV11-3 and TRBJ2-1, reads EAGVVQSPRYKIIEKKQPVAFWCNPISGHNTLYWYLQNLGQGPELLIRYENEEAVDDSQLPKDRFSAERLKGVDSTLKIQPAELGDSAVYLCASSLEVAGGPYNEQFFGPGTRLTVL.